The 20 T cell receptor beta chains in this list originate from one sample, sequenced in a study of T cell clonality in common variable immunodeficiency. The assay was immunoSEQ multiplex PCR, and TCRdb's table has in-frame clones only and misses some. The sample holds fewer than 30,000 clones, and no clone turns up only once. Their recognized antigens are unknown. Study-wide points: In common variable immunodeficiency, TCR beta chains reportedly carried fewer deletions and N-nucleotide insertions.

Material for sequencing was peripheral blood mononuclear cells. These receptors came from a human donor with common variable immunodeficiency.

In this sample, this clone turned up a few times. The DNA ends 3 residues before the CDR3 does, and the rest of the CDR3 is filled in from the germline J gene. This chain connects TRBV7-3 to TRBJ2-2; 7 positions match TRBD2. CDR1 and CDR2 from the germline V gene are SGHTA and FQGTGA. The CDR3 contains 14 residues. Trimming removed 6 bases from V and 2 bases from J; junction bases left unmatched: 3. CDR3 loop: CASSRDYNTGELFF. Incomplete CDR3 DNA: TGTGCCAGCAGTAGGGACTACAACACCGGGGAG.

Note on this clone: The read falls 3 residues short of the CDR3 end, and the missing part is taken from the germline J gene. The chain has TRBV6-2 or TRBV6-3 and TRBJ1-6; D is ambiguous. Deletions cut 1 base from V and 6 bases from J, with 7 bases between. The CDR3 consists of 14 residues. From germline, CDR1 is MNHEY and CDR2 SVGEGT. The CDR3 DNA, read in part, is TGTGCCAGCAGTTACTTACGAGCTAATTCACCC. Amino acid sequence: CASSYLRANSP. The full CDR3 is CASSYLRANSPLHF.

In the case of this clone: The read halts 3 residues ahead of the CDR3 end, with the missing end drawn from the germline J gene. The chain couples TRBV7-2 to TRBJ1-1; possible D gene TRBD1, 6 bases. CDR3 length equals 15 residues. Per the germline V gene, CDR1 is SGHTA and CDR2 is FQGNSA. The V and J ends lost 5 bases and 4 bases respectively, with 17 bases between them. This CDR3 is CASSPLGGRGTEAFF. The covered CDR3 bases are TGTGCCAGCAGCCCGCTGGGGGGGCGGGGCACTGAA.

On this clone: The sequence runs out 3 residues before the end of the CDR3; the remainder is reconstructed from the germline J gene. The V and J genes are TRBV7-9 and TRBJ2-7; 7 positions agree with TRBD1. Germline assignment: CDR1 SEHNR and CDR2 FQNEAQ (reference sequence). J gave up 2 bases and V 4 bases, and 2 bases lay outside the gene matches. The CDR3 covers 13 residues. CDR3 protein: CASSSGQTYEQYF. The DNA read from the CDR3 is TGTGCCAGCAGCTCGGGACAGACCTACGAG.

Of note for this clone: The DNA ends 3 residues before the CDR3 does, and the rest of the CDR3 is filled in from the germline J gene. The genes are TRBV7-6 and TRBJ2-1; D call uncertain. V was cut by 2 bases and J by 4 bases, with 6 bases left in between. The V gene's germline CDR1 is SGHVS and CDR2 FNYEAQ. The CDR3 has 13 residues. CDR3 residues: CASSLRQYNEQFF. The part of the CDR3 DNA that was read is TGTGCCAGCAGCTTAAGGCAGTACAATGAG.

Note on this clone: The read is 3 residues too short to cover the CDR3 end, so that end is filled in from the germline J gene. V and J are TRBV2 and TRBJ2-3; D might be TRBD2 (5 bases). From germline, CDR1 is SNHLY and CDR2 FYNNEI. Trimming took off 6 bases at V and 1 base at J, with 11 bases between the two ends. The CDR3 has 14 residues. CDR3 loop: CASRNGVGTDTQYF. The CDR3 DNA, read in part, is TGTGCCAGCAGAAACGGGGTAGGCACAGATACG.

At least ten counts were recorded for this clone. The read falls 3 residues short of the CDR3 end, and the missing part is taken from the germline J gene. V gene TRBV12-3 or TRBV12-4 combines with J gene TRBJ2-3; TRBD2 agrees at 9 bases. V was pared by 5 bases and J by 2 bases, with 8 bases of the junction left unmatched. This CDR3 has 16 amino acids. Partial CDR3 DNA: TGTGCCAGCAGTACCCTAGCGGGGAGATACACAGATACG. Amino acids: CASSTLAGRYTDT. The entire CDR3 reads CASSTLAGRYTDTQYF.

A word on this clone: With the read ending 3 residues before the CDR3 end, the germline J gene is used to fill in that end. The rearrangement uses TRBV18 and TRBJ2-3; D call uncertain. The CDR3 is 14 residues long. Trimming left V 6 bases short and J 0 bases short, with 10 bases between. CDR1 is KGHSH, CDR2 LQKENI, per germline. The CDR3 loop is CASSMVQSTDTQYF. Partial CDR3 DNA: TGTGCCAGCTCCATGGTGCAGAGCACAGATACG.

With regard to this clone: The read is 3 residues too short to cover the CDR3 end, so that end is filled in from the germline J gene. The J gene is TRBJ2-3, the V gene TRBV20-1; maybe TRBD2 (5 bases). The CDR3 length is 12 residues. CDR1 is DFQATT and CDR2 is SNEGSKA in the germline V gene (reference sequence). V lost 3 bases to trimming and J lost 8 bases, with 12 bases between them. Incomplete CDR3 DNA: TGCAGTGCTAGTACCGGGGAAAGTACG. This translates into CSASTGEST. The whole CDR3 protein is CSASTGESTQYF.

As for this clone: The sequence runs out 3 residues before the end of the CDR3; the remainder is reconstructed from the germline J gene. This chain joins TRBV19 and TRBJ1-6, with 8 positions matching TRBD1. V was clipped by 4 bases and J by 3 bases; unmatched bases: 5. Germline V CDR1 and CDR2: LNHDA, SQIVND (reference sequence). The CDR3 loop spans 16 amino acids. The sequenced part of the CDR3 DNA is TGTGCCAGTAGTACGACAGGGGAATTCTATAATTCACCC. Amino acids: CASSTTGEFYNSP. The whole CDR3 reads CASSTTGEFYNSPLHF.

This clone was seen many times. The read finishes 3 residues shy of the CDR3 end, and the germline J gene is used to complete it. The chain combines TRBV9 with TRBJ1-4, with 7 bases aligning to TRBD1. This CDR3 comprises 17 residues. The junction had 9 bases not matched to a gene; V was cut back by 0 bases and J by 4 bases. Germline CDR1 reads SGDLS; CDR2 reads YYNGEE. The CDR3 spells CASSVAEGQRVNEKLFF. Incomplete CDR3 DNA: TGTGCCAGCAGCGTAGCTGAGGGACAGAGAGTTAATGAAAAA.

As concerns this clone: Read sequence stops 3 residues before the CDR3 end, and the germline J gene provides the missing end. This chain connects TRBV7-9 to TRBJ1-2, with TRBD1 identical over 7 bases. The trim removed 5 bases at V and 5 bases at J, leaving 8 bases unmatched. The CDR3 covers 14 residues. The germline gives CDR1 SEHNR, CDR2 FQNEAQ (reference sequence). CDR3 DNA, as far as it was read: TGTGCCAGCAGCCTTGAGGACAGGTCATATGGC. This sequence encodes CASSLEDRSYG. The whole CDR3 protein reads CASSLEDRSYGYTF.

This clone was counted many times. The CDR3 is cut off 3 residues early in the read; its end comes from the germline J gene. The chain recombines TRBV19 with TRBJ2-3; weak D call: TRBD1 (8 bases). V shed 6 bases and J shed 2 bases, with 21 bases lying between them. CDR1 is LNHDA and CDR2 is SQIVND in the germline V gene (reference sequence). There are 17 residues in the CDR3. CDR3 sequence: CASRSGGWGGPTDTQYF. The part of the CDR3 DNA that was read is TGTGCCAGTAGATCAGGGGGCTGGGGGGGACCCACAGATACG.

This clone was seen a handful of times. Coverage ceases 3 residues before the CDR3 finishes, and the germline J gene fills in the end. The V gene is TRBV7-2, the J gene TRBJ2-1; the match to TRBD2 covers 8 bases. V shed 0 bases, J shed 6 bases, and the junction held 4 bases outside the gene matches. CDR3 length: 15 residues. Germline CDR1 and CDR2: SGHTA and FQGNSA. The CDR3 DNA, read in part, is TGTGCCAGCAGCTTAGCGAGGACTAGCCGCAATGAG. Translation: CASSLARTSRNE. The full CDR3 protein is CASSLARTSRNEQFF.

A word on this clone: The DNA ends 3 residues before the CDR3 does, and the rest of the CDR3 is filled in from the germline J gene. This chain links TRBV6-2 or TRBV6-3 with TRBJ2-6; D possibly corresponds to TRBD2 (6 bases). From germline, CDR1 is MNHEY and CDR2 SVGEGT. V gave up 6 bases and J gave up 3 bases, with 15 bases separating them. The CDR3 extends over 16 amino acids. Here the CDR3 reads CASRKMGGGGANVLTF. CDR3 bases read: TGTGCCAGCAGAAAAATGGGGGGAGGTGGGGCCAACGTC.

At least ten counts were recorded for this clone. Partial CDR3 DNA: TGTGCCAGTAGTACGACGTGGGGGGGGGTTCCGGAAAATTCACCC. The encoded protein is CASSTTWGGVPENSP. The entire CDR3 protein reads CASSTTWGGVPENSPLHF. The chain is built from TRBV19 and TRBJ1-6; D perhaps matches TRBD1 (5 bases). The read finishes 3 residues shy of the CDR3 end, and the germline J gene is used to complete it. V dropped 4 bases and J dropped 7 bases, with 23 bases sitting between them. In germline, CDR1 is LNHDA, CDR2 SQIVND (reference sequence). CDR3 length: 18 residues.

The sample holds many counts of this clone. The read terminates 3 residues ahead of where the CDR3 ends, so the germline J gene completes it. This chain connects TRBV6-2 or TRBV6-3 to TRBJ1-1; possible D gene TRBD1, 6 bases. The CDR3 is made up of 14 amino acids. Trimming stripped 0 bases from V and 3 bases from J, with 8 bases between. CDR1 is MNHEY, CDR2 SVGEGT, per germline. Incomplete CDR3 DNA: TGTGCCAGCAGTTACTCGAGGGGGTACACTGAA. It encodes CASSYSRGYTE. The whole CDR3 sequence reads CASSYSRGYTEAFF.

Regarding this clone: The sequence runs out 3 residues before the end of the CDR3; the remainder is reconstructed from the germline J gene. Other DNA sequences in the same sample also yield this CDR3. V usage is TRBV7-2 and J usage is TRBJ2-4, with D perhaps TRBD1 (5 bases). CDR3 length: 14 residues. V lost 6 bases and J lost 1, with 10 bases in between. CDR1 is SGHTA, CDR2 FQGNSA, per germline. The CDR3: CASRSPGAKNIQYF. CDR3 bases read: TGTGCCAGCAGAAGTCCAGGGGCCAAAAACATT.

At least ten counts were recorded for this clone. The read terminates 3 residues before the CDR3 end, so the remaining end is supplied by the germline J gene. This chain joins TRBV18 and TRBJ1-1; 7 bases match TRBD1. Germline V gives CDR1 KGHSH, CDR2 LQKENI. The CDR3 sequence is 16 residues long. V dropped 3 bases and J dropped 3; count of bases not matched to a gene: 10. The part of the CDR3 DNA that was read is TGTGCCAGCTCACCCTATACTACAGGGGAGGACACTGAA. Protein: CASSPYTTGEDTE. The complete CDR3 protein is CASSPYTTGEDTEAFF.

Details on this clone: The read halts 3 residues ahead of the CDR3 end, with the missing end drawn from the germline J gene. The V gene is TRBV7-9, the J gene TRBJ1-2; D not resolved. Germline V gives CDR1 SEHNR, CDR2 FQNEAQ (reference sequence). Trimming stripped 4 bases from V and 7 bases from J, with 10 bases between. The CDR3 length is 12 residues. The part of the CDR3 DNA that was read is TGTGCCAGCAGCTCGTGGACTGTTGGC. Translating it yields CASSSWTVG. The whole CDR3 protein is CASSSWTVGYTF.